This TCR beta chain appears in the sequencing data of a study of blood T cell repertoires in COVID-19. CDR1 is SNHLY and CDR2 is FYNNEI in the germline V gene. The ends were cut back, 6 bases at V and 0 bases at J, with 8 bases in the middle. The CDR3 consists of 13 residues. Profiling relied on immunoSEQ multiplex PCR, and the TCRdb table lists in-frame clones only, not all of them. The sample records tens of thousands of clones, approximately 85% being singletons. Sequenced sample: peripheral blood. V usage is TRBV2 and J usage is TRBJ2-5; D is unclear. The TCR comes from a human donor in a cohort sampled during active COVID-19. CDR3 in amino acids: CASRPVYQETQYF. In DNA, the CDR3 is TGTGCCAGCAGACCAGTGTACCAAGAGACCCAGTACTTC.